This TCR beta chain stems from a study of blood T cells in healthy people across ages. This clonotype has a single count. The V gene's germline CDR1 is ENHRY and CDR2 SYGVKD. The CDR3 is 16 amino acids. V shed 10 bases, J shed 1 base, and the junction held 16 bases outside the gene matches. For the second PCR, which ran for about 7 to 11 cycles, a sample-barcoded 5' primer and a J-beta primer mix were used. MiXCR, applied by TCRdb to the 5' RACE reads, yields one record per CDR3 protein. This sample carries around 850,000 distinct CDR3 sequences, 35% to 40% of them seen once, and the ten largest clones take about an eighth.

The chain joins TRBV10-3 to TRBJ2-7, with 7 bases aligning to TRBD2. The sample taken for sequencing was blood. The TCR originated in a man between 18 and 29 years old in good health. The CDR3 is CASRLPRLADSYEQYF. The CDR3 DNA reads as TGTGCCAGCCGACTCCCCAGACTAGCAGATTCCTACGAGCAGTACTTC.